One sample yielded the 23 T cell receptor beta chains listed below, sequenced in a study of human T cells and chemical hapten exposure. A single record per CDR3 protein comes from TCRdb applying MiXCR to the RACE reads. The sample shows more than 250,000 distinct CDR3 sequences, approximately 7.5% of them seen only once. Time point in this sample: pre-sensitization, week 0. The sample's treatment: therapeutic diphenylcyclopropenone sensitization with weekly scalp DPC. Sample: whole blood, taken in connection with sensitization to the hapten diphenylcyclopropenone (DPC). Receptors were obtained from a man between 18 and 35 years old with alopecia areata. Some clones in this sample may be carry-over from other donors' samples.

This clonotype was seen a handful of times. The chain is built from TRBV7-9 and TRBJ2-1; 8 bases align to TRBD2. Per the germline V gene, CDR1 is SEHNR and CDR2 is FQNEAQ (reference sequence). J lost 9 bases, V lost 5 bases, and 18 bases had no gene match. The CDR3 runs to 17 residues. The CDR3, as DNA: TGTGCCAGCAGCCCAAGAGCGGGGGCCTCGAGGATCAGTGAGCAGTTCTTC. It is translated as CASSPRAGASRISEQFF.

As DNA, the CDR3 is TGTGCCAGCAGCCCGAATACAGACACCGGGGAGCTGTTTTTT. Encoded protein: CASSPNTDTGELFF. The V and J genes are TRBV3-1 and TRBJ2-2; D remains unclear. This CDR3 has 14 residues. Looked up from germline, CDR1 is LGHDT and CDR2 is YNNKEL (reference sequence). With 4 bases removed from V and 3 bases from J, the gap between germline ends came to 9 bases.

The chain couples TRBV12-3 or TRBV12-4 to TRBJ2-3; D may be TRBD1 or TRBD2 (5 bases each). CDR3 length: 15 residues. V shed 7 bases and J shed 0 bases, with 14 bases lying between them. The CDR3 spells CASTPGPISTDTQYF. DNA for the CDR3: TGTGCCAGCACCCCGGGACCCATTAGCACAGATACGCAGTATTTT.

The chain employs TRBV6-5 and TRBJ1-5; a possible D gene is TRBD1 (6 bases). CDR1 and CDR2 (germline): MNHEY, SVGAGI. Between the trimmed V and J ends, which lost 7 bases and 7 bases, there was a span of 14 bases. The CDR3 loop spans 13 amino acids. The CDR3 region is CASTQGGGQPQHF. The CDR3 region has the DNA TGTGCCAGCACCCAGGGAGGGGGACAGCCCCAGCATTTT.

Ten or more counts support this clonotype. V usage is TRBV28 and J usage is TRBJ1-3; 8 bases are shared with TRBD1. V dropped 3 bases and J dropped 4; count of bases not matched to a gene: 5. Germline values: CDR1 MDHEN, CDR2 SYDVKM. CDR3 length equals 15 residues. The CDR3 sequence is CASSFQGARGNTIYF. Written as DNA, the CDR3 is TGTGCCAGCAGTTTCCAGGGGGCTAGAGGAAACACCATATATTTT.

The V gene is TRBV20-1, the J gene TRBJ2-7, with 10 bases fitting TRBD1. Germline V gene sequence: CDR1 DFQATT, CDR2 SNEGSKA (reference sequence). With V trimmed by 5 bases and J by 3 bases, 4 bases remained unmatched. The CDR3 runs to 13 residues. The CDR3 is CSASGTGVYEQYF. DNA for the CDR3: TGCAGTGCTTCCGGGACAGGGGTCTACGAGCAGTACTTC.

Only a few counts were recorded for this clonotype. This chain joins TRBV2 and TRBJ2-5; D not resolved. The ends were cut back, 2 bases at V and 3 bases at J, with 10 bases in the middle. The CDR3 runs 14 residues. CDR1 is SNHLY and CDR2 is FYNNEI in the germline V gene. CDR3 region: CASSESSNKETQYF. CDR3 nucleotide sequence: TGTGCCAGCAGTGAATCTTCTAACAAAGAGACCCAGTACTTC.

This clonotype was counted only a few times. The rearrangement uses TRBV27 and TRBJ1-6, with no clear D. Germline CDR1 MNHEY, CDR2 SMNVEV (reference sequence). CDR3 length: 17 residues. V was clipped by 6 bases and J by 7 bases, with 22 bases between them. CDR3 sequence reads: CASSPSRPRLANSPLHF. The CDR3, as DNA: TGTGCCAGCAGCCCCTCCCGGCCCCGCCTTGCCAATTCACCCCTCCACTTT.

V is TRBV24-1 and J is TRBJ1-1; D is uncertain. The germline V gene has CDR1 KGHDR and CDR2 SFDVKD. Trimming cost V 6 bases and J 8 bases, with 15 bases left between them. The CDR3 covers 13 residues. CDR3: CATSHGGGREAFF. The DNA for the CDR3 is TGTGCCACCAGTCACGGAGGCGGCCGGGAAGCTTTCTTT.

V usage is TRBV6-2 or TRBV6-3 and J usage is TRBJ2-7; TRBD1 matches 7 bases. There are 14 residues in the CDR3. Trimming cost V 3 bases and J 3 bases; bases outside gene matches: 5. The germline V gene encodes CDR1 MNHEY and CDR2 SVGEGT. CDR3 sequence reads: CASSYRQGVYEQYV. The CDR3 DNA reads as TGTGCCAGCAGTTATCGGCAGGGGGTCTACGAGCAGTACGTC.

This clonotype was seen ten or more times. This rearrangement joins TRBV7-3 to TRBJ2-1; TRBD2 agrees at 10 bases. V shed 2 bases and J 4 bases; nucleotides not matched to a gene: 5. In germline, CDR1 is SGHTA, CDR2 FQGTGA. The CDR3 runs 16 residues. CDR3 DNA: TGTGCCAGCAGCTTAGCTAGCGGGGGTGCGTACAATGAGCAGTTCTTC. This codes for CASSLASGGAYNEQFF.

The chain joins TRBV6-5 to TRBJ1-4; D not certain. Per germline, CDR1 MNHEY and CDR2 SVGAGI. V was trimmed by 6 bases and J by 5 bases, leaving 22 bases between them. The CDR3 length is 17 residues. For the CDR3, the DNA is TGTGCCAGCAGCTGGCAGCGACTCAGGAACGCAAATGAAAAACTGTTTTTT. Translating it yields CASSWQRLRNANEKLFF.

This sequence joins TRBV2 and TRBJ2-5; weak D call: TRBD1 (6 bases). The CDR3 length is 13 residues. Trimming pared 11 bases from V and 3 bases from J, leaving 16 bases between. The germline CDR1 and CDR2 sequences are SNHLY and FYNNEI. The CDR3 here is CARQGLFEETQYF. CDR3 bases: TGTGCCCGCCAGGGGTTGTTTGAAGAGACCCAGTACTTC.

The chain employs TRBV20-1 and TRBJ1-2; D gene ambiguous. Germline V gene sequence: CDR1 DFQATT, CDR2 SNEGSKA (reference sequence). Trimming stripped 0 bases from V and 8 bases from J, with 16 bases between. CDR3 length equals 14 residues. The CDR3 protein is CSAREGWHGSGYTF. The DNA of the CDR3 is TGCAGTGCTAGAGAAGGCTGGCATGGGAGCGGCTACACCTTC.

This clonotype came up a few times. The chain is built from TRBV7-9 and TRBJ1-1; 11 nucleotides match TRBD1. Germline loops: CDR1 SEHNR, CDR2 FQNEAQ (reference sequence). With 6 bases clipped from V and 6 bases from J, the junction kept 12 bases outside the gene matches. The CDR3 loop spans 16 amino acids. In DNA form, the CDR3 reads TGTGCCAGCAGTCCGACAACGGGACAGGGGGACCCTGAAGCTTTCTTT. It is translated as CASSPTTGQGDPEAFF. Using reference TRBV7-9 and TRBJ1-1 for the parts outside the CDR3, the full variable domain is DTGVSQNPRHKITKRGQNVTFRCDPISEHNRLYWYRQTLGQGPEFLTYFQNEAQLEKSRLLSDRFSAERPKGSFSTLEIQRTEQGDSAMYLCASSPTTGQGDPEAFFGQGTRLTVV.

This clonotype was seen more than once but under ten times. The chain uses TRBV7-9 and TRBJ2-3, with D perhaps TRBD1 (5 bases). CDR1 is SEHNR, CDR2 FQNEAQ, per germline (reference sequence). CDR3 length: 13 amino acids. The CDR3 region is CASRGPTVDTQYF. As DNA, the CDR3 is TGTGCTTCTAGGGGCCCTACGGTGGATACGCAGTATTTT.

This clonotype was observed many times. The chain is built from TRBV15 and TRBJ1-4; TRBD1 is a possible D gene (5 bases). Trimming cost V 0 bases and J 6 bases, with 11 bases left between them. Germline V gene sequence: CDR1 LNHNV, CDR2 YYDKDF (reference sequence). There are 15 residues in the CDR3. In DNA, the CDR3 is TGTGCCACCAGCAGAGATGCGGGGACGGATGAAAAACTGTTTTTT. It encodes CATSRDAGTDEKLFF.

This clonotype was detected only a few times. The CDR3 nucleotides read TGTGCCAGCATTCCCACTAGGGCGTCCTACAATGAGCAGTTCTTC. It yields the protein CASIPTRASYNEQFF. J is TRBJ2-1 and V is TRBV28; possible D gene TRBD2, 5 bases. CDR1 is MDHEN, CDR2 SYDVKM, per germline. The CDR3 is 15 residues long. The V end was cut by 7 bases, the J end by 1 base, with 14 bases between.

The chain has TRBV4-1 and TRBJ2-6; no definite D call. Trimming removed 4 bases from V and 0 bases from J, with 4 bases in between. This CDR3 has 14 amino acids. From germline, CDR1 is MGHRA and CDR2 YSYEKL. The CDR3 region has the DNA TGCGCCAGCAGCCCCCGCTCTGGGGCCAACGTCCTGACTTTC. Its translation is CASSPRSGANVLTF.

This clonotype was found a few times. J is TRBJ2-2 and V is TRBV5-1; D is uncertain. Germline V lookup: CDR1 SGHRS, CDR2 YFSETQ. V was shortened by 2 bases and J by 6 bases, with 11 bases between the two germline ends. This CDR3 region has 14 residues. The CDR3, as DNA: TGCGCCAGCAGCTTACTCACAGACTCCGGGGAGCTGTTTTTT. Translated: CASSLLTDSGELFF.

The V and J genes are TRBV3-1 and TRBJ1-3; D remains ambiguous. Trimming pared 6 bases from V and 2 bases from J, leaving 8 bases between. The CDR3 is 13 amino acids. Germline V lookup: CDR1 LGHDT, CDR2 YNNKEL (reference sequence). In nucleotides, the CDR3 is TGTGCCAGCAGGTACAGCGCTGGAAACACCATATATTTT. As protein: CASRYSAGNTIYF.

In its sample, this clonotype was seen once. V is TRBV4-3 and J is TRBJ2-3; D is perhaps TRBD1 or TRBD2 (5 bases each). Germline CDR1 and CDR2: LGHNA and YSLEER. The CDR3 has 14 amino acids. V gave up 3 bases and J gave up 2 bases, with 9 bases separating them. CDR3 sequence (DNA): TGCGCCAGCAGCCATGGGGGTTACACAGATACGCAGTATTTT. Its translation is CASSHGGYTDTQYF.

This clonotype showed up just a few times. This chain connects TRBV7-9 to TRBJ1-1, with 8 bases matching TRBD1. This CDR3 has 14 residues. With 8 bases clipped from V and 4 bases from J, the junction kept 9 bases outside the gene matches. Germline assignment: CDR1 SEHNR and CDR2 FQNEAQ (reference sequence). The CDR3 region is CASRSGQVGTEAFF. CDR3 sequence (DNA): TGTGCCAGCCGATCGGGACAGGTTGGCACTGAAGCTTTCTTT. The full variable domain, its missing parts supplied by reference TRBV7-9 and TRBJ1-1, is DTGVSQNPRHKITKRGQNVTFRCDPISEHNRLYWYRQTLGQGPEFLTYFQNEAQLEKSRLLSDRFSAERPKGSFSTLEIQRTEQGDSAMYLCASRSGQVGTEAFFGQGTRLTVV.